The clone carrying this TCR beta chain came up many times. Its antigen remains unknown. This entry comes from a study of neurological immune-mediated disorders. Whole-study context: The roughly 34 patients with multiple sclerosis comprised around 30 relapsing-remitting cases and 3 secondary progressive cases.

From the 5' RACE reads, TCRdb called clonotypes with MiXCR, one entry per CDR3 protein. The sample lists 110,000 or so distinct CDR3 sequences, about 3.2% occurring once. Study outcomes and limitations: Multiple sclerosis, the disease with the least TCR clonal expansion, fell below healthy controls, whereas HTLV-1-associated myelopathy showed the most.

The sequence derives from a woman in her twenties or thirties with multiple sclerosis. Sequenced input: PBMCs.

CDR3 protein: CASRDRGYEPQHF. Written as DNA, the CDR3 is TGTGCCAGCAGAGACAGGGGTTATGAGCCCCAGCATTTT. This chain connects TRBV6-6 to TRBJ1-5, with 8 bases identical to TRBD1. This CDR3 has 13 amino acids. Germline V lookup: CDR1 MNHNY, CDR2 SVGAGI (reference sequence). The V segment lost 6 bases and the J segment 8 bases; nucleotides outside the gene matches: 6.